The rows below give T cell receptor beta chains drawn from one sample of a study of T cell responses to AZD1222 COVID-19 vaccine. Sequencing used immunoSEQ multiplex PCR; TCRdb keeps in-frame clones, though not all of them. The sample carries roughly 100,000 clones, roughly 87% recorded once. The sample consisted of peripheral blood, taken on day 0 of AZD1222 vaccination. The origin of the receptors is an adult in good health. Each CDR3 is given with its conserved first and last residue. Fields, in order: D gene, clone size, V gene, J gene, CDR3 protein, CDR3 DNA. D genes are given only for firm matches. For some rows the clone size is stated as once, few or many, or as a class when expanded; others skip it.

d_gene: .; abundance: .; v_gene: TRBV19; j_gene: TRBJ1-2; CDR3aa: CASSEYYGYTF; CDR3nt: TGTGCCAGTAGTGAATACTATGGCTACACCTTC
d_gene: .; abundance: .; v_gene: TRBV15; j_gene: TRBJ2-3; CDR3aa: CATSRDRGDTQYF; CDR3nt: TGTGCCACCAGCAGAGATCGGGGAGATACGCAGTATTTT
d_gene: .; abundance: .; v_gene: TRBV3-1/TRBV3-2; j_gene: TRBJ1-2; CDR3aa: CASSQDTTDFYGYTF; CDR3nt: TGTGCCAGCAGCCAAGATACCACAGACTTCTATGGCTACACCTTC
d_gene: .; abundance: .; v_gene: TRBV28; j_gene: TRBJ1-2; CDR3aa: CASSLFGGGGSSYGYTF; CDR3nt: TGTGCCAGCAGTTTATTCGGTGGGGGGGGCTCGAGCTATGGCTACACCTTC
d_gene: .; abundance: .; v_gene: TRBV21-1; j_gene: TRBJ1-1; CDR3aa: CASSNYFGLENTEAFF; CDR3nt: TGTGCCAGCAGCAACTACTTCGGGCTAGAAAACACTGAAGCTTTCTTT
d_gene: .; abundance: .; v_gene: TRBV28; j_gene: TRBJ1-1; CDR3aa: CASSSTVNTEAFF; CDR3nt: TGTGCCAGCAGTTCTACAGTGAACACTGAAGCTTTCTTT
d_gene: .; abundance: .; v_gene: TRBV3-1/TRBV3-2; j_gene: TRBJ2-7; CDR3aa: CASSQEGGLGEQYF; CDR3nt: TGTGCCAGCAGCCAAGAGGGGGGTTTGGGAGAGCAGTACTTC
d_gene: TRBD2; abundance: .; v_gene: TRBV11-3; j_gene: TRBJ2-1; CDR3aa: CASSLDYGRANNEQFF; CDR3nt: TGTGCCAGCAGCTTAGATTACGGGAGGGCCAACAATGAGCAGTTCTTC
d_gene: .; abundance: .; v_gene: TRBV12-3/TRBV12-4; j_gene: TRBJ2-1; CDR3aa: CASSLAKEQFF; CDR3nt: TGTGCCAGCAGTTTAGCGAAGGAGCAGTTCTTC
d_gene: TRBD1; abundance: .; v_gene: TRBV27; j_gene: TRBJ1-2; CDR3aa: CASRGTVRVRLWSNYGYTF; CDR3nt: TGTGCCAGCAGGGGGACAGTTAGGGTAAGATTATGGTCTAACTATGGCTACACCTTC
d_gene: TRBD2; abundance: .; v_gene: TRBV7-8; j_gene: TRBJ2-2; CDR3aa: CASSLRSSGRGNTGELFF; CDR3nt: TGTGCCAGCAGCTTAAGATCTAGCGGGAGGGGAAACACCGGGGAGCTGTTTTTT
d_gene: TRBD1; abundance: .; v_gene: TRBV29-1; j_gene: TRBJ2-1; CDR3aa: CSVEVGQGAGEQFF; CDR3nt: TGCAGCGTTGAAGTGGGACAGGGGGCGGGGGAGCAGTTCTTC
d_gene: TRBD2; abundance: few; v_gene: TRBV2; j_gene: TRBJ2-1; CDR3aa: CASSAGLAGDNEQFF; CDR3nt: TGTGCCAGCAGCGCCGGACTAGCGGGCGACAATGAGCAGTTCTTC
d_gene: TRBD1; abundance: .; v_gene: TRBV4-2; j_gene: TRBJ2-5; CDR3aa: CASSQAGQGALETQYF; CDR3nt: TGTGCCAGCAGCCAAGCAGGACAGGGGGCGCTTGAGACCCAGTACTTC
d_gene: .; abundance: once; v_gene: TRBV3-1/TRBV3-2; j_gene: TRBJ2-7; CDR3aa: CASSQDRLTSYEQYF; CDR3nt: TGTGCCAGCAGCCAAGACCGCTTGACTAGCTACGAGCAGTACTTC
d_gene: .; abundance: .; v_gene: TRBV19; j_gene: TRBJ1-5; CDR3aa: CASKSGLHQHF; CDR3nt: TGTGCCAGTAAGTCGGGACTCCACCAGCATTTT
d_gene: .; abundance: .; v_gene: TRBV19; j_gene: TRBJ1-1; CDR3aa: CASSTGTRDTEAFF; CDR3nt: TGTGCCAGTAGTACAGGTACACGAGACACTGAAGCTTTCTTT
d_gene: .; abundance: .; v_gene: TRBV6-5; j_gene: TRBJ1-1; CDR3aa: CASTLRGGRTEAFF; CDR3nt: TGTGCCAGCACCCTAAGAGGAGGGCGCACTGAAGCTTTCTTT
d_gene: TRBD1; abundance: .; v_gene: TRBV5-1; j_gene: TRBJ2-3; CDR3aa: CASSLQGDTQYF; CDR3nt: TGCGCCAGCAGCTTACAGGGGGATACGCAGTATTTT
d_gene: .; abundance: .; v_gene: TRBV7-9; j_gene: TRBJ1-1; CDR3aa: CASSYGQQNTEAFF; CDR3nt: TGTGCCAGCAGCTACGGACAACAGAACACTGAAGCTTTCTTT
d_gene: .; abundance: .; v_gene: TRBV24-1; j_gene: TRBJ2-1; CDR3aa: CATSDPQWGVSYNEQFF; CDR3nt: TGTGCCACCAGTGATCCCCAGTGGGGCGTTTCCTACAATGAGCAGTTCTTC
d_gene: .; abundance: .; v_gene: TRBV24-1; j_gene: TRBJ2-6; CDR3aa: CATSDPKLGANVLTF; CDR3nt: TGTGCCACCAGTGATCCGAAGCTCGGGGCCAACGTCCTGACTTTC
d_gene: .; abundance: few; v_gene: TRBV10-3; j_gene: TRBJ2-1; CDR3aa: CAISELQDPYNEQFF; CDR3nt: TGTGCCATCAGTGAGTTACAGGATCCCTACAATGAGCAGTTCTTC
d_gene: .; abundance: .; v_gene: TRBV15; j_gene: TRBJ1-1; CDR3aa: CATSRGTETEAFF; CDR3nt: TGTGCCACCAGCAGAGGAACAGAAACTGAAGCTTTCTTT
d_gene: .; abundance: .; v_gene: TRBV24-1; j_gene: TRBJ1-2; CDR3aa: CATSVGVGTTNYGYTF; CDR3nt: TGTGCCACCAGTGTTGGTGTGGGAACCACTAACTATGGCTACACCTTC
d_gene: .; abundance: .; v_gene: TRBV6-5; j_gene: TRBJ1-2; CDR3aa: CASSYGDLSYGYTF; CDR3nt: TGTGCCAGCAGTTACGGGGACTTAAGCTATGGCTACACCTTC
d_gene: .; abundance: .; v_gene: TRBV12-5; j_gene: TRBJ2-7; CDR3aa: CASGPGPLYEQYF; CDR3nt: TGTGCTAGTGGTCCTGGACCCCTTTACGAGCAGTACTTC
d_gene: .; abundance: .; v_gene: TRBV30; j_gene: TRBJ2-7; CDR3aa: CAWSPGLQYEQYF; CDR3nt: TGTGCCTGGAGTCCTGGGCTACAGTACGAGCAGTACTTC
d_gene: .; abundance: .; v_gene: TRBV10-3; j_gene: TRBJ2-3; CDR3aa: CAIATRGSITDTQYF; CDR3nt: TGTGCCATTGCCACTAGAGGGAGTATCACAGATACGCAGTATTTT
d_gene: .; abundance: .; v_gene: TRBV11-2; j_gene: TRBJ1-1; CDR3aa: CASSLGSALNTEAFF; CDR3nt: TGTGCCAGCAGCTTAGGTTCGGCATTGAACACTGAAGCTTTCTTT
d_gene: .; abundance: .; v_gene: TRBV11-2; j_gene: TRBJ2-7; CDR3aa: CASSLDLGSYEQYF; CDR3nt: TGTGCCAGCAGCTTAGATTTGGGGTCCTACGAGCAGTACTTC
d_gene: .; abundance: .; v_gene: TRBV6-5; j_gene: TRBJ1-1; CDR3aa: CASSPSGSTEAFF; CDR3nt: TGTGCCAGCAGCCCCTCAGGGTCCACTGAAGCTTTCTTT
d_gene: TRBD2; abundance: .; v_gene: TRBV9; j_gene: TRBJ2-1; CDR3aa: CASSVGGGRAIYEQFF; CDR3nt: TGTGCCAGCAGCGTAGGAGGCGGGAGGGCCATTTATGAGCAGTTCTTC
d_gene: TRBD2; abundance: .; v_gene: TRBV5-4; j_gene: TRBJ2-3; CDR3aa: CASSPSGWDTQYF; CDR3nt: TGTGCCAGCAGCCCTAGCGGGTGGGATACGCAGTATTTT
d_gene: .; abundance: .; v_gene: TRBV7-3; j_gene: TRBJ2-3; CDR3aa: CASSLGTQWSTDTQYF; CDR3nt: TGTGCCAGCAGCTTAGGCACCCAGTGGAGCACAGATACGCAGTATTTT
d_gene: TRBD1; abundance: .; v_gene: TRBV19; j_gene: TRBJ2-2; CDR3aa: CASSSVRQGADTGELFF; CDR3nt: TGTGCCAGTAGTAGCGTGCGACAGGGAGCGGACACCGGGGAGCTGTTTTTT
d_gene: .; abundance: .; v_gene: TRBV5-4; j_gene: TRBJ1-2; CDR3aa: CASRPQVGFHGYTF; CDR3nt: TGTGCCAGCAGGCCTCAGGTGGGATTTCACGGCTACACCTTC
d_gene: .; abundance: .; v_gene: TRBV21-1; j_gene: TRBJ2-7; CDR3aa: CASSAPRAAGGYEQYF; CDR3nt: TGTGCCAGCAGCGCTCCCCGGGCGGCGGGAGGCTACGAGCAGTACTTC
d_gene: .; abundance: .; v_gene: TRBV10-2; j_gene: TRBJ1-5; CDR3aa: CASRRGDDNQPQHF; CDR3nt: TGCGCCAGCAGAAGAGGGGACGACAATCAGCCCCAGCATTTT
d_gene: .; abundance: few; v_gene: TRBV12-3/TRBV12-4; j_gene: TRBJ1-1; CDR3aa: CASTRDPGTEAFF; CDR3nt: TGTGCCAGCACCAGGGACCCCGGCACTGAAGCTTTCTTT
d_gene: .; abundance: .; v_gene: TRBV2; j_gene: TRBJ2-7; CDR3aa: CASSEGRGRGIHEQYF; CDR3nt: TGTGCCAGCAGTGAAGGGCGGGGCAGGGGGATCCACGAGCAGTACTTC
d_gene: TRBD1; abundance: .; v_gene: TRBV29-1; j_gene: TRBJ2-1; CDR3aa: CSVEDQDRGRVGEQFF; CDR3nt: TGCAGCGTTGAAGACCAGGACAGGGGACGGGTGGGTGAGCAGTTCTTC